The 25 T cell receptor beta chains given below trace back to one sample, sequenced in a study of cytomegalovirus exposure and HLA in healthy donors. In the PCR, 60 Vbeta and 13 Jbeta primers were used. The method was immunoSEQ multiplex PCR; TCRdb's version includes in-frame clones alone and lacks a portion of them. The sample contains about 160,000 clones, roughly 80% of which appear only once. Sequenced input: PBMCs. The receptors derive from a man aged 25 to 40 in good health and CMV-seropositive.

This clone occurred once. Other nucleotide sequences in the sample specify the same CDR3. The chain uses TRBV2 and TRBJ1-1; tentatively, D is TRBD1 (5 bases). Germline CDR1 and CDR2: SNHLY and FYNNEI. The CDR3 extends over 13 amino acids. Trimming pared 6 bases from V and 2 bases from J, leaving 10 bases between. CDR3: CASRRDFNTEAFF. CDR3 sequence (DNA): TGTGCCAGCAGGCGGGACTTTAACACTGAAGCTTTCTTT.

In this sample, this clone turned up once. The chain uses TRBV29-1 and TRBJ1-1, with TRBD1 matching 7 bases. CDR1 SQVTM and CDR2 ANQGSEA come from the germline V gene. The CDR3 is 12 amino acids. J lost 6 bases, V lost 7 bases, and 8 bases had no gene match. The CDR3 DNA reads TGCAGCGGGACGCGTACAGGGGCTGAAGCTTTCTTT. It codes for CSGTRTGAEAFF.

The DNA of the CDR3 is TGTGCCAGCAGTTTACTAGATTATGAAAAACTGTTTTTT. It yields the protein CASSLLDYEKLFF. J is TRBJ1-4 and V is TRBV28; unclear D gene. The V end lost 2 bases, the J end lost 6 bases, and 7 bases lay between the germline ends. The germline gives CDR1 MDHEN, CDR2 SYDVKM. This CDR3 is built from 13 residues.

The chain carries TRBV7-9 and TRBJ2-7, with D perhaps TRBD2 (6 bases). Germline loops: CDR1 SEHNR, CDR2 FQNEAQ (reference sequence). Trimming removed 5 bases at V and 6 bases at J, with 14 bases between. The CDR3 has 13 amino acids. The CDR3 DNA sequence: TGTGCCAGCAGCCCAGGAGGGGTAAGCGAGCAGTACTTC. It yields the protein CASSPGGVSEQYF. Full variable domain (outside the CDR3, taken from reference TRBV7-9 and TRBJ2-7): DTGVSQNPRHKITKRGQNVTFRCDPISEHNRLYWYRQTLGQGPEFLTYFQNEAQLEKSRLLSDRFSAERPKGSFSTLEIQRTEQGDSAMYLCASSPGGVSEQYFGPGTRLTVT.

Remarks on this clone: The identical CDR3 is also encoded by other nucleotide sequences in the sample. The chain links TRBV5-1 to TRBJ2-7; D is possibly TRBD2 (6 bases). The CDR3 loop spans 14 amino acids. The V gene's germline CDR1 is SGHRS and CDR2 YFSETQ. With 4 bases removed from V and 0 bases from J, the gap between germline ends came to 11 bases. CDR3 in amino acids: CASSPGTDSYEQYF. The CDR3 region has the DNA TGCGCCAGCAGCCCCGGGACTGACTCCTACGAGCAGTACTTC.

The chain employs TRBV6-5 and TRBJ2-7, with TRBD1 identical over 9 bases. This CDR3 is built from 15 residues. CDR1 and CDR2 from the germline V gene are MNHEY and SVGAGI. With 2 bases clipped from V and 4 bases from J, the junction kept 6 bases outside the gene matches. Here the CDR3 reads CASSYRGQGIYEQYF. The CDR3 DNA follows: TGTGCCAGCAGTTACAGGGGACAGGGAATATACGAGCAGTACTTC.

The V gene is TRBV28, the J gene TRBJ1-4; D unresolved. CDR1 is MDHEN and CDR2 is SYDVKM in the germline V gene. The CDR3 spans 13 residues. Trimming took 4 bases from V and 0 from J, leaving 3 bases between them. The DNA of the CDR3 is TGTGCCAGCAGTTCTGCAACTAATGAAAAACTGTTTTTT. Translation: CASSSATNEKLFF.

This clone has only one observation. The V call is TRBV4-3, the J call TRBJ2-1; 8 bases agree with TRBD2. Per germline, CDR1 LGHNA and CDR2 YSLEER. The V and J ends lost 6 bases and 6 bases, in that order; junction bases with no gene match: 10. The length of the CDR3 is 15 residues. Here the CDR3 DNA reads TGCGCCAGCAGTCATAGCACTAGCGGAGCCAATGAGCAGTTCTTC. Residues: CASSHSTSGANEQFF.

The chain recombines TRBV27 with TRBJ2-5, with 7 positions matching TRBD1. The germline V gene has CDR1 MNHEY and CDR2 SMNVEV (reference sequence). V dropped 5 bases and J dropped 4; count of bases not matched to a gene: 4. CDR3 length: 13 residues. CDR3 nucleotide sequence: TGTGCCAGCAGTGCGACAGGGACAGAGACCCAGTACTTC. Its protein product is CASSATGTETQYF.

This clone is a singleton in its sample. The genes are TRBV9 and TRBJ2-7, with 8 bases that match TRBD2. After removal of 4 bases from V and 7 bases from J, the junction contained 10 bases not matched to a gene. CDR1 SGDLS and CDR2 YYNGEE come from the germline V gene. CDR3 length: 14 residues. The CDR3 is CASSRGAGGGEQYF. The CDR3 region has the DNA TGTGCCAGCAGCCGAGGTGCGGGGGGAGGTGAGCAGTACTTC.

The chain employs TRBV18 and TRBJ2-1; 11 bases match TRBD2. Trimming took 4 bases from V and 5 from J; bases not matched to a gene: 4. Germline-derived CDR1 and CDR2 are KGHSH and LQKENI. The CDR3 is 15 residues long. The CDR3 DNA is TGTGCCAGCTCACTTATGACTAGCGGGGACAATGAGCAGTTCTTC. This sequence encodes CASSLMTSGDNEQFF.

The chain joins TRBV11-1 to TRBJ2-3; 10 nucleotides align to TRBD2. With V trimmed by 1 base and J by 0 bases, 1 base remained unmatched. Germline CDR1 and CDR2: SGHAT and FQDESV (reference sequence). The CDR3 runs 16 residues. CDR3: CASSLELAGSTDTQYF. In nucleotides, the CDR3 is TGTGCCAGCAGCTTAGAACTAGCGGGAAGCACAGATACGCAGTATTTT.

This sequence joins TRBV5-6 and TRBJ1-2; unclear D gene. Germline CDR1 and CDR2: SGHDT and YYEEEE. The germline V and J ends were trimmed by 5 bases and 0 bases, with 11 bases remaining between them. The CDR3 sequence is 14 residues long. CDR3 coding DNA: TGTGCCAGCAGAACCAGTGGAGCTAACTATGGCTACACCTTC. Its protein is CASRTSGANYGYTF.

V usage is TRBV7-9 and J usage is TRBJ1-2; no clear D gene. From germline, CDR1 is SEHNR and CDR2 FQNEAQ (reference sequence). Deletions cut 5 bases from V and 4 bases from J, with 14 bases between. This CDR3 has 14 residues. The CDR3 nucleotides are TGTGCCAGCAGCCGACGCGGCGGGTTCTATGGCTACACCTTC. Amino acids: CASSRRGGFYGYTF. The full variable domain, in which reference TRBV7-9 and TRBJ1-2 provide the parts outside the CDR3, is DTGVSQNPRHKITKRGQNVTFRCDPISEHNRLYWYRQTLGQGPEFLTYFQNEAQLEKSRLLSDRFSAERPKGSFSTLEIQRTEQGDSAMYLCASSRRGGFYGYTFGSGTRLTVV.

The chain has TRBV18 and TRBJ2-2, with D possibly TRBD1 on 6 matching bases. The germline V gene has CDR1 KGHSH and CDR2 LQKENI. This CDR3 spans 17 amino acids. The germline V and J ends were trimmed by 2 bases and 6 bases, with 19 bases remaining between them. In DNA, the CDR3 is TGTGCCAGCTCACCAGCTCGGGGCAGGGGAATTGCCGGGGAGCTGTTTTTT. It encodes CASSPARGRGIAGELFF.

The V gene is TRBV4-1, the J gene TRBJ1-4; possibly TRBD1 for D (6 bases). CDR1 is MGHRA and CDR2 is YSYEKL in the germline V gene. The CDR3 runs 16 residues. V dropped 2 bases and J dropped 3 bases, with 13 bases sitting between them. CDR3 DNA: TGCGCCAGCAGCCAACCGTTACAGGGCTCTAATGAAAAACTGTTTTTT. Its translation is CASSQPLQGSNEKLFF.

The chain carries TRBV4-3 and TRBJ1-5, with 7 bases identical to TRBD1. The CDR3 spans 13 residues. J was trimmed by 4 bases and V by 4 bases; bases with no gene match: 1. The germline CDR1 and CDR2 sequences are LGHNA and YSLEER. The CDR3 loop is CASSPGGNQPQHF. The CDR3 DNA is TGCGCCAGCAGCCCAGGGGGAAATCAGCCCCAGCATTTT.

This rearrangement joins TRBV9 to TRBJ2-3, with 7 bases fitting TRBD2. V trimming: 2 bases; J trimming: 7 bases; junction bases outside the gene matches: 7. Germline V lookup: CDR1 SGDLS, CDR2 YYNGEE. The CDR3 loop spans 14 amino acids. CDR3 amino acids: CASSVGGDKHTQYF. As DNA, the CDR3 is TGTGCCAGCAGCGTTGGGGGGGATAAGCATACGCAGTATTTT. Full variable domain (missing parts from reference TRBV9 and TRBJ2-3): DSGVTQTPKHLITATGQRVTLRCSPRSGDLSVYWYQQSLDQGLQFLIQYYNGEERAKGNILERFSAQQFPDLHSELNLSSLELGDSALYFCASSVGGDKHTQYFGPGTRLTVL.

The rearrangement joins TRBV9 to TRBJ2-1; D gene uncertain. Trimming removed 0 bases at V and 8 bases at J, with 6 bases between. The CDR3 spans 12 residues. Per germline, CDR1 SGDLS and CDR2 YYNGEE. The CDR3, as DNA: TGTGCCAGCAGCGTAGATGGCCATGAGCAGTTCTTC. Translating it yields CASSVDGHEQFF.

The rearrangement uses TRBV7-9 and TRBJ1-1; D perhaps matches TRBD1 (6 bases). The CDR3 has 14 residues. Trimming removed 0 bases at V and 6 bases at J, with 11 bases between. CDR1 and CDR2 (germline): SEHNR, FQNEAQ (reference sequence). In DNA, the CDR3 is TGTGCCAGCAGCTTAGCGCGGGGGGCCGCTGAAGCTTTCTTT. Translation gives CASSLARGAAEAFF.

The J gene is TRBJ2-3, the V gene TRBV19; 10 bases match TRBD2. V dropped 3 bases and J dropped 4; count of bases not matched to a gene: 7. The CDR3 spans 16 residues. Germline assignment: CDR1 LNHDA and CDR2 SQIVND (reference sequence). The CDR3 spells CASSMVAGGGSDTQYF. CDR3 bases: TGTGCCAGTAGTATGGTAGCGGGGGGCGGTTCAGATACGCAGTATTTT.

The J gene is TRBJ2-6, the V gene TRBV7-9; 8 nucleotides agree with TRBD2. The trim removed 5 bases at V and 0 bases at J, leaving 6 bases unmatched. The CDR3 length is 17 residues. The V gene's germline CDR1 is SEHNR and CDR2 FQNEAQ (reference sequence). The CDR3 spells CASSPKRGFSGANVLTF. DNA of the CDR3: TGTGCCAGCAGCCCGAAGCGGGGGTTCTCTGGGGCCAACGTCCTGACTTTC.

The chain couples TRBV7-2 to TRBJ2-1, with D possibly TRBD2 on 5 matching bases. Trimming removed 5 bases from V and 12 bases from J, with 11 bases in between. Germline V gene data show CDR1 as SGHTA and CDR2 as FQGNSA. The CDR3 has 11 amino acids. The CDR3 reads CASSPGLGQFF. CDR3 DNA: TGTGCCAGCAGCCCCGGACTGGGGCAGTTCTTC.

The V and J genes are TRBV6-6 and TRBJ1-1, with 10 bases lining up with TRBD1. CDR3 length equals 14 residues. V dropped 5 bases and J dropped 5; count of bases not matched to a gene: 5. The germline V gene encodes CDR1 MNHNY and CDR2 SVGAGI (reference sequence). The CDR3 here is CASSQGQGTTEAFF. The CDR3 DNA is TGTGCCAGCAGTCAGGGACAGGGGACGACTGAAGCTTTCTTT.

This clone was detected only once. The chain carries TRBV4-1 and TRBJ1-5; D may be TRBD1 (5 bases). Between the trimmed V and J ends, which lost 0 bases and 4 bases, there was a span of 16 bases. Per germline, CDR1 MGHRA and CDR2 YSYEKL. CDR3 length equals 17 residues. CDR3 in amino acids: CASSQEMAGSINQPQHF. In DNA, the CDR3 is TGCGCCAGCAGCCAAGAAATGGCAGGGTCCATTAATCAGCCCCAGCATTTT.